The T cell receptor (beta chain) under discussion was sequenced for a study of Graves' ophthalmopathy and Graves' hyperthyroidism. Remarks on this clonotype: A clone one base away is much larger, so this may be a read error.

The CDR3 consists of 15 residues. After removal of 5 bases from V and 3 bases from J, the junction contained 10 bases not matched to a gene. Looked up from germline, CDR1 is SGHTA and CDR2 is FQGNSA. Amplification targeted the TCR beta CDR3 regions, with RNA transcripts as the source material. An opening RT-PCR round employed HTBI primers and preceded a second-round multiplex PCR. TCRdb reprocessed the multiplex PCR reads via MiXCR and lists one record per CDR3 protein. The sample shows approximately 700,000 distinct CDR3 sequences, 35% to 50% of them seen only once. Uncontrolled infections, other autoimmune diseases, pregnancy or lactation barred patients from enrollment. PBMCs originated in about 10 ml of fresh peripheral blood.

This TCR derives from an adult man with Graves' ophthalmopathy. V is TRBV7-2 and J is TRBJ2-7; 7 bases map to TRBD2. The sample taken for sequencing was peripheral blood. For the CDR3, the DNA is TGTGCCAGCAGCCCGCAGGGAGGGAGGGTCTACGAGCAGTACTTC. As protein: CASSPQGGRVYEQYF. The variable domain in full, with the rest retrieved from reference TRBV7-2 and TRBJ2-7, is GAGVSQSPSNKVTEKGKDVELRCDPISGHTALYWYRQSLGQGLEFLIYFQGNSAPDKSGLPSDRFSAERTGGSVSTLTIQRTQQEDSAVYLCASSPQGGRVYEQYFGPGTRLTVT.